This TCR beta chain was recovered during a study of early T cells in non-severe SARS-CoV-2 infection. Trimming removed 3 bases at V and 5 bases at J, with 11 bases between. Germline values: CDR1 DFQATT, CDR2 SNEGSKA (reference sequence). The CDR3 spans 12 residues. This clonotype was found a few times. Antigen specificity is unknown. General observations from the study: Anti-spike CD8 responses were favored in VDJdb matching, and private and CD4 specificities were missed.

The library protocol tagged individual cDNA molecules with unique molecular identifiers. A single record per CDR3 protein comes from TCRdb applying MiXCR to the 5' RACE reads. The repertoire holds tens of thousands of distinct CDR3 sequences, around 6.1% seen once, with roughly an eighth in the top ten. This receptor was obtained from an adult who was a healthcare worker with PCR-confirmed SARS-CoV-2 infection or an uninfected control (not recorded which). The chain uses TRBV20-1 and TRBJ2-7, with D perhaps TRBD2 (5 bases). Sequenced material: whole blood. CDR3 residues: CSARRGYDEQYF. The CDR3 region has the DNA TGCAGTGCTAGGCGAGGGTATGACGAGCAGTACTTC.